This is a list of T cell receptor beta chains from one sample in a study of OX40 agonist ivuxolimab in advanced cancers. Method: immunoSEQ multiplex PCR; TCRdb's copy keeps in-frame clones and lacks some. The data contain more than 50,000 clones, approximately 90% of them singletons. The sequenced sample was CD4+ or CD8+ T cells sorted from blood, obtained in a trial of the OX40 agonist ivuxolimab. These receptors originate from an adult with an advanced solid tumor such as melanoma, head and neck, liver or kidney cancer. CDR3s include the opening cysteine and the closing phenylalanine or tryptophan. Each record gives: V gene, D gene, J gene, clone size, CDR3 protein, CDR3 DNA. The D gene is left open where the match is weak. Rows give clone size only sometimes, using once, few, many, or a class for an expanded clone.

V: TRBV18
D: TRBD1
J: TRBJ2-3
size: .
CDR3: CASSPPADRGNTDTQYF
DNA: TGTGCCAGCTCACCACCCGCTGACAGGGGGAACACAGATACGCAGTATTTT

V: TRBV20-1
D: .
J: TRBJ2-7
size: once
CDR3: CSAKRGYEQYF
DNA: TGCAGTGCGAAGAGAGGCTACGAGCAGTACTTC

V: TRBV4-1
D: .
J: TRBJ1-1
size: .
CDR3: CASSQDGIRQGNTEAFF
DNA: TGCGCCAGCAGCCAAGATGGGATAAGGCAGGGGAACACTGAAGCTTTCTTT

V: TRBV6-6
D: .
J: TRBJ2-2
size: .
CDR3: CASRNPTGELFF
DNA: TGTGCCAGCAGGAACCCCACCGGGGAGCTGTTTTTT

V: TRBV5-1
D: .
J: TRBJ2-5
size: .
CDR3: CASRLTGYQETQYF
DNA: TGCGCCAGCAGATTGACTGGGTACCAAGAGACCCAGTACTTC

V: TRBV6-1
D: TRBD1
J: TRBJ2-1
size: few
CDR3: CAIRTGTHNEQFF
DNA: TGTGCCATCAGGACAGGGACCCACAATGAGCAGTTCTTC

V: TRBV28
D: TRBD1
J: TRBJ1-4
size: .
CDR3: CASSRQGAWEKLFF
DNA: TGTGCCAGCAGTAGACAGGGGGCCTGGGAAAAACTGTTTTTT

V: TRBV6-5
D: TRBD1
J: TRBJ1-6
size: .
CDR3: CASSGTGGARTLHF
DNA: TGTGCCAGCAGTGGGACAGGGGGTGCCCGCACCCTCCACTTT

V: TRBV6-6
D: .
J: TRBJ1-5
size: .
CDR3: CASSYSISRSNQPQHF
DNA: TGTGCCAGCAGTTACTCGATCAGTAGAAGCAATCAGCCCCAGCATTTT

V: TRBV14
D: TRBD1
J: TRBJ2-3
size: .
CDR3: CASSQDIGRDRGPDTQYF
DNA: TGTGCCAGCAGCCAAGATATTGGTAGGGACAGGGGCCCAGATACGCAGTATTTT

V: TRBV19
D: TRBD2
J: TRBJ2-2
size: .
CDR3: CASIAGETGELFF
DNA: TGTGCCAGTATAGCGGGAGAAACCGGGGAGCTGTTTTTT

V: TRBV29-1
D: .
J: TRBJ1-1
size: .
CDR3: CSVVSPAALAFF
DNA: TGCAGCGTTGTGAGCCCGGCCGCTTTAGCTTTCTTT

V: TRBV20-1
D: .
J: TRBJ1-4
size: .
CDR3: CSAARTEKLFF
DNA: TGCAGTGCTGCCCGGACCGAGAAACTGTTTTTT

V: TRBV19
D: TRBD1
J: TRBJ1-1
size: .
CDR3: CASSIWTGSGTEAFF
DNA: TGTGCCAGTAGTATCTGGACAGGGAGCGGGACTGAAGCTTTCTTT

V: TRBV5-1
D: .
J: TRBJ2-2
size: .
CDR3: CASSFNPRVGELFF
DNA: TGCGCCAGCAGCTTCAACCCTCGCGTCGGGGAGCTGTTTTTT

V: TRBV6-4
D: TRBD1
J: TRBJ1-1
size: .
CDR3: CASSPRTGVNTEAFF
DNA: TGTGCCAGCAGTCCCCGGACAGGGGTGAACACTGAAGCTTTCTTT

V: TRBV10-3
D: TRBD1
J: TRBJ1-1
size: .
CDR3: CAIRTTGESEAFF
DNA: TGTGCCATCAGGACCACAGGGGAATCTGAAGCTTTCTTT

V: TRBV5-8
D: .
J: TRBJ2-5
size: .
CDR3: CASSLVRGARTQYF
DNA: TGTGCCAGCAGCTTGGTTCGGGGGGCGAGAACCCAGTACTTC

V: TRBV4-1
D: .
J: TRBJ2-2
size: .
CDR3: CASSQDPQGRGSSGELFF
DNA: TGCGCCAGCAGCCAAGATCCCCAGGGGCGCGGGAGCTCCGGGGAGCTGTTTTTT

V: TRBV4-2
D: TRBD1
J: TRBJ1-2
size: .
CDR3: CASSSDRENGYTF
DNA: TGTGCCAGCAGCTCCGACAGGGAGAATGGCTACACCTTC

V: TRBV5-6
D: .
J: TRBJ1-1
size: .
CDR3: CASSRRRNTEAFF
DNA: TGTGCCAGCAGTCGGAGGAGGAACACTGAAGCTTTCTTT

V: TRBV9
D: .
J: TRBJ1-6
size: .
CDR3: CASSVGWGSPLHF
DNA: TGTGCCAGCAGCGTAGGGTGGGGTTCACCCCTCCACTTT

V: TRBV15
D: .
J: TRBJ2-3
size: .
CDR3: CATSKDSFYLTDTQYF
DNA: TGTGCCACCAGCAAGGACAGTTTCTATCTTACAGATACGCAGTATTTT

V: TRBV20-1
D: .
J: TRBJ2-7
size: .
CDR3: CSARSVYEQYF
DNA: TGCAGTGCTAGAAGTGTTTACGAGCAGTACTTC

V: TRBV6-1
D: .
J: TRBJ1-1
size: .
CDR3: CASSFADRNTEAFF
DNA: TGTGCCAGCAGTTTCGCAGATAGGAACACTGAAGCTTTCTTT

V: TRBV5-6
D: .
J: TRBJ2-6
size: .
CDR3: CASSLVGHLSSGANVLTF
DNA: TGTGCCAGCAGCTTGGTGGGGCACCTTAGCTCTGGGGCCAACGTCCTGACTTTC

V: TRBV7-9
D: .
J: TRBJ1-1
size: .
CDR3: CASSLVGGQDEAFF
DNA: TGTGCCAGCAGCTTAGTTGGGGGGCAGGATGAAGCTTTCTTT

V: TRBV6-1
D: .
J: TRBJ1-5
size: once
CDR3: CASIKGNNQPQHF
DNA: TGTGCCAGCATAAAGGGGAACAATCAGCCCCAGCATTTT

V: TRBV29-1
D: .
J: TRBJ2-3
size: .
CDR3: CSVQSTSTDTQYF
DNA: TGCAGCGTCCAATCCACTAGCACAGATACGCAGTATTTT

V: TRBV7-6
D: TRBD1
J: TRBJ1-1
size: .
CDR3: CASSQQGGTEAFF
DNA: TGTGCCAGCAGCCAACAGGGGGGGACTGAAGCTTTCTTT

V: TRBV6-1
D: .
J: TRBJ2-5
size: .
CDR3: CASSLTSGSGETQYF
DNA: TGTGCCAGCAGTCTTACCTCCGGTAGCGGAGAGACCCAGTACTTC

V: TRBV5-4
D: .
J: TRBJ1-5
size: .
CDR3: CASSLKDQPQHF
DNA: TGTGCCAGCAGCCTGAAAGATCAGCCCCAGCATTTT

V: TRBV9
D: TRBD2
J: TRBJ2-1
size: .
CDR3: CASSVGGILAHEQFF
DNA: TGTGCCAGCAGCGTCGGGGGGATCCTCGCACATGAGCAGTTCTTC

V: TRBV27
D: TRBD1
J: TRBJ1-6
size: .
CDR3: CASSRTGYFHLHF
DNA: TGTGCCAGCAGTCGGACAGGGTATTTCCACCTCCACTTT

V: TRBV28
D: .
J: TRBJ1-4
size: .
CDR3: CASSQPWGNEKLFF
DNA: TGTGCCAGCAGCCAACCATGGGGTAATGAAAAACTGTTTTTT

V: TRBV7-7
D: .
J: TRBJ2-1
size: .
CDR3: CASSLGGGGNEQFF
DNA: TGTGCCAGCAGCTTAGGAGGAGGGGGCAATGAGCAGTTCTTC

V: TRBV9
D: TRBD2
J: TRBJ2-5
size: .
CDR3: CASSSAGTSGSGWETQYF
DNA: TGTGCCAGCAGCTCGGCCGGGACTAGCGGGAGTGGTTGGGAGACCCAGTACTTC

V: TRBV9
D: .
J: TRBJ2-2
size: .
CDR3: CASSYRAGNTGELFF
DNA: TGTGCCAGCAGCTACCGGGCCGGTAACACCGGGGAGCTGTTTTTT

V: TRBV7-9
D: TRBD2
J: TRBJ2-1
size: .
CDR3: CASSYGLAGPKGQFF
DNA: TGTGCCAGCAGCTACGGACTAGCGGGCCCCAAGGGGCAGTTCTTC

V: TRBV28
D: TRBD1
J: TRBJ2-3
size: .
CDR3: CASSFPAGGTDTQYF
DNA: TGTGCCAGCAGTTTTCCGGCAGGGGGTACAGATACGCAGTATTTT

V: TRBV9
D: .
J: TRBJ2-1
size: .
CDR3: CASSDHQGTAHNEQFF
DNA: TGTGCCAGCAGCGATCACCAAGGGACGGCCCACAATGAGCAGTTCTTC

V: TRBV18
D: .
J: TRBJ1-1
size: .
CDR3: CASSSRQDMGGTEAFF
DNA: TGTGCCAGCTCATCAAGGCAAGATATGGGGGGCACTGAAGCTTTCTTT

V: TRBV6-6
D: .
J: TRBJ2-3
size: once
CDR3: CASSFSGAGDTQYF
DNA: TGTGCCAGCAGTTTCTCGGGAGCGGGAGATACGCAGTATTTT

V: TRBV28
D: .
J: TRBJ2-7
size: .
CDR3: CASSLTGFYEQYF
DNA: TGTGCCAGCAGTCTCACAGGGTTCTACGAGCAGTACTTC

V: TRBV29-1
D: .
J: TRBJ1-4
size: .
CDR3: CSAGRTNEKLFF
DNA: TGCAGCGCGGGACGGACTAATGAAAAACTGTTTTTT

V: TRBV5-6
D: TRBD2
J: TRBJ2-5
size: few
CDR3: CASSDSGGSVTQYF
DNA: TGTGCCAGCAGCGATTCCGGGGGGTCGGTGACCCAGTACTTC

V: TRBV5-1
D: TRBD1
J: TRBJ2-1
size: .
CDR3: CASSYGDRGRYNEQFF
DNA: TGCGCCAGCAGCTATGGGGACAGGGGAAGGTACAATGAGCAGTTCTTC

V: TRBV4-1
D: .
J: TRBJ2-1
size: .
CDR3: CASSQPFGGNLEQFF
DNA: TGCGCCAGCAGCCAACCTTTTGGGGGAAACCTTGAGCAGTTCTTC

V: TRBV18
D: TRBD1
J: TRBJ2-4
size: .
CDR3: CASSPPRTGGDIQYF
DNA: TGTGCCAGCTCACCACCGAGGACAGGTGGGGACATTCAGTACTTC

V: TRBV5-1
D: .
J: TRBJ2-5
size: .
CDR3: CASSGGGSQETQYF
DNA: TGCGCCAGCTCCGGAGGGGGGTCCCAAGAGACCCAGTACTTC

V: TRBV5-4
D: .
J: TRBJ2-7
size: .
CDR3: CASSRFGQISYEQYF
DNA: TGTGCCAGCAGCCGATTCGGACAGATCTCCTACGAGCAGTACTTC

V: TRBV19
D: .
J: TRBJ1-5
size: few
CDR3: CASSNGRVGEQPQHF
DNA: TGTGCCAGTAGCAACGGGAGGGTTGGGGAACAGCCCCAGCATTTT

V: TRBV11-2
D: .
J: TRBJ1-2
size: .
CDR3: CASSPRTQFDGGYTF
DNA: TGTGCCAGCAGCCCGCGGACTCAGTTTGATGGGGGCTACACCTTC

V: TRBV7-9
D: .
J: TRBJ1-6
size: .
CDR3: CASSLSTWDSPLHF
DNA: TGTGCCAGCAGCCTTAGCACCTGGGATTCACCCCTCCACTTT

V: TRBV15
D: .
J: TRBJ2-4
size: once
CDR3: CATSREGADIQYF
DNA: TGTGCCACCAGCAGAGAGGGGGCAGACATTCAGTACTTC

V: TRBV9
D: TRBD1
J: TRBJ1-2
size: .
CDR3: CASSVDTGGAGYTF
DNA: TGTGCCAGCAGCGTAGATACAGGGGGCGCAGGCTACACCTTC

V: TRBV5-1
D: .
J: TRBJ2-3
size: once
CDR3: CASSLESGLSDTQYF
DNA: TGCGCCAGCAGCTTGGAATCGGGTCTCTCAGATACGCAGTATTTT

V: TRBV15
D: .
J: TRBJ2-3
size: .
CDR3: CATSRDSAGSDTQYF
DNA: TGTGCCACCAGCAGAGATTCGGCAGGGTCAGATACGCAGTATTTT

V: TRBV9
D: .
J: TRBJ1-6
size: .
CDR3: CASSVSSRGSPLHF
DNA: TGTGCCAGCAGCGTAAGTTCGCGGGGTTCACCCCTCCACTTT